A selection of T cell receptor beta chains follows, all from one sample in a study of resident and recirculating memory T cells in vitiligo. This table comes from immunoSEQ multiplex PCR, and its TCRdb copy is limited to in-frame clones, with some not included. The repertoire consists of around 40,000 clones, with about nine tenths occurring once and the leading ten covering 4.5%. Sequencing was done on a sample of blood. The source is a male donor with vitiligo. Each CDR3 is given with its conserved first and last residue. Each record gives: J gene, V gene, D gene, clone size, CDR3 DNA, CDR3 protein. D genes are given only for firm matches. Size tells how often a clone was seen (once, few, many) or the class of an expanded clone, and some rows leave it out.

j_call: TRBJ2-1; v_call: TRBV4-3; d_call: NA; clone_size: NA; cdr3_nt: TGCGCCAGCAGCCAAGACTATAGGCCGGGCAATGAGCAGTTCTTC; cdr3_aa: CASSQDYRPGNEQFF
j_call: TRBJ2-1; v_call: TRBV27; d_call: TRBD1; clone_size: NA; cdr3_nt: TGTGCCAGCAGTTTCCTATCGGGACAGGGTAGTCATGAGCAGTTCTTC; cdr3_aa: CASSFLSGQGSHEQFF
j_call: TRBJ2-2; v_call: TRBV7-6; d_call: TRBD1; clone_size: NA; cdr3_nt: TGTGCCAGCAGCTTCTTTCCCAGGGGGAGCACCGGGGAGCTGTTTTTT; cdr3_aa: CASSFFPRGSTGELFF
j_call: TRBJ2-1; v_call: TRBV7-8; d_call: TRBD2; clone_size: NA; cdr3_nt: TGTGCCAGCATAGCTTACTCGCTAGCGGGGGGCTTGACCAGCTCCTACAATGAGCAGTTCTTC; cdr3_aa: CASIAYSLAGGLTSSYNEQFF
j_call: TRBJ2-1; v_call: TRBV7-9; d_call: TRBD1; clone_size: once; cdr3_nt: TGTGCCAGCAGCTTAGCGACCGGGACAGGGTGGTACAATGAGCAGTTCTTC; cdr3_aa: CASSLATGTGWYNEQFF
j_call: TRBJ2-1; v_call: TRBV5-5; d_call: TRBD2; clone_size: NA; cdr3_nt: TGTGCCAGCAGCGGCCTAACTAGCGGGGGAAATGTTGAGCAGTTCTTC; cdr3_aa: CASSGLTSGGNVEQFF
j_call: TRBJ2-2; v_call: TRBV6-5; d_call: TRBD2; clone_size: NA; cdr3_nt: TGTGCCAGCGGCGTCGTAGCGGGGGCCGGGGAGCTGTTTTTT; cdr3_aa: CASGVVAGAGELFF
j_call: TRBJ2-2; v_call: TRBV5-1; d_call: NA; clone_size: NA; cdr3_nt: TGCGCCAGCAGCTTGGAGCACACCGGGGAGCTGTTTTTT; cdr3_aa: CASSLEHTGELFF
j_call: TRBJ2-7; v_call: TRBV5-1; d_call: NA; clone_size: NA; cdr3_nt: TGCGCCAGCAGCTTGTTCGCAGGCTCCTACGAGCAGTACTTC; cdr3_aa: CASSLFAGSYEQYF
j_call: TRBJ1-2; v_call: TRBV7-9; d_call: TRBD1; clone_size: NA; cdr3_nt: TGTGCCAGCAGCTTACCAGGGGGGTCCTATGGCTACACCTTC; cdr3_aa: CASSLPGGSYGYTF
j_call: TRBJ2-3; v_call: TRBV7-2; d_call: TRBD2; clone_size: NA; cdr3_nt: TGTGCCAGCAGCTTAGTTCGGGCTAGCGGGGGTTCCACAGATACGCAGTATTTT; cdr3_aa: CASSLVRASGGSTDTQYF
j_call: TRBJ2-7; v_call: TRBV7-9; d_call: NA; clone_size: NA; cdr3_nt: TGTGCCAGCAGCCAAGGGGGGGGACCCCTCATGAACGAGCAGTACTTC; cdr3_aa: CASSQGGGPLMNEQYF
j_call: TRBJ2-1; v_call: TRBV7-3; d_call: TRBD2; clone_size: NA; cdr3_nt: TGTGCCACCTCGGGGGGAGGCGACAATGAGCAGTTCTTC; cdr3_aa: CATSGGGDNEQFF
j_call: TRBJ1-5; v_call: TRBV6-6; d_call: NA; clone_size: NA; cdr3_nt: TGTGCCAGCAGGGGGCTGGATCAGCCCCAGCATTTT; cdr3_aa: CASRGLDQPQHF
j_call: TRBJ2-1; v_call: TRBV4-3; d_call: NA; clone_size: NA; cdr3_nt: TGCGCCAGCAGCCAAGATCGGCAGGGAGGAAATCGGGAGCAGTTCTTC; cdr3_aa: CASSQDRQGGNREQFF
j_call: TRBJ2-7; v_call: TRBV10-3; d_call: TRBD1; clone_size: NA; cdr3_nt: TGTGCCAGCGCCAGACAGGGGTACGAGCAGTACTTC; cdr3_aa: CASARQGYEQYF
j_call: TRBJ2-3; v_call: TRBV7-5; d_call: NA; clone_size: once; cdr3_nt: TGTGCCAGATTTGGACTAGCGGGGGGATTGAGCACAGATACGCAGTATTTT; cdr3_aa: CARFGLAGGLSTDTQYF
j_call: TRBJ2-1; v_call: TRBV6-4; d_call: TRBD2; clone_size: NA; cdr3_nt: TGTGCCAGCAGAGAGGAAGCGGGGGGGTACAATGAGCAGTTCTTC; cdr3_aa: CASREEAGGYNEQFF
j_call: TRBJ2-1; v_call: TRBV30; d_call: NA; clone_size: NA; cdr3_nt: TGTGCCTGGAGGGAGAGGGTGGGAAATGAGCAGTTCTTC; cdr3_aa: CAWRERVGNEQFF
j_call: TRBJ2-3; v_call: TRBV20-1; d_call: NA; clone_size: NA; cdr3_nt: TGCAGTGCCGACTCCACAGATACGCAGTATTTT; cdr3_aa: CSADSTDTQYF
j_call: TRBJ1-5; v_call: TRBV6-1; d_call: TRBD1; clone_size: NA; cdr3_nt: TGTGCCAGCACCGAGACAGGGACTAATCAGCCCCAGCATTTT; cdr3_aa: CASTETGTNQPQHF
j_call: TRBJ2-5; v_call: TRBV2; d_call: TRBD2; clone_size: NA; cdr3_nt: TGTGCCAGCAGAGTAGCGGGGGGCCCACAAGAGACCCAGTACTTC; cdr3_aa: CASRVAGGPQETQYF
j_call: TRBJ2-7; v_call: TRBV11-2; d_call: NA; clone_size: NA; cdr3_nt: TGTGCCAGCAGCGTGACGCAGGGGTACGAGCAGTACTTC; cdr3_aa: CASSVTQGYEQYF
j_call: TRBJ1-6; v_call: TRBV5-4; d_call: TRBD1; clone_size: NA; cdr3_nt: TGTGCCAGCAGCCGTTCCGGGACAGGGGTATGGTCACCCCTCCACTTT; cdr3_aa: CASSRSGTGVWSPLHF
j_call: TRBJ2-3; v_call: TRBV6-5; d_call: NA; clone_size: NA; cdr3_nt: TGTGCCAGCAGTTACTGGGGCGTAGGGTCAGATACGCAGTATTTT; cdr3_aa: CASSYWGVGSDTQYF
j_call: TRBJ1-1; v_call: TRBV5-4; d_call: TRBD1; clone_size: NA; cdr3_nt: TGTGCCAGCAGCCTAGGGACAGGGGGGAACACTGAAGCTTTCTTT; cdr3_aa: CASSLGTGGNTEAFF
j_call: TRBJ1-1; v_call: TRBV13; d_call: NA; clone_size: NA; cdr3_nt: TGTGCCAGCAGCTTAGTGGGGGGGCAGGGCGCTGAAGCTTTCTTT; cdr3_aa: CASSLVGGQGAEAFF
j_call: TRBJ2-3; v_call: TRBV7-2; d_call: NA; clone_size: NA; cdr3_nt: TGTGCCAGCACCCCTACGGGGGTGGATACGCAGTATTTT; cdr3_aa: CASTPTGVDTQYF
j_call: TRBJ2-1; v_call: TRBV9; d_call: NA; clone_size: NA; cdr3_nt: TGTGCCAGCAGCGTCTTTACTAATGAGCAGTTCTTC; cdr3_aa: CASSVFTNEQFF
j_call: TRBJ1-3; v_call: TRBV19; d_call: NA; clone_size: NA; cdr3_nt: TGTGCCAGTAGGCCTATCTCTGGAAACACCATATATTTT; cdr3_aa: CASRPISGNTIYF
j_call: TRBJ2-1; v_call: TRBV5-1; d_call: TRBD2; clone_size: NA; cdr3_nt: TGCGCCAGCAGCTTAACCGGGGGACTATACAATGAGCAGTTCTTC; cdr3_aa: CASSLTGGLYNEQFF
j_call: TRBJ2-7; v_call: TRBV16; d_call: NA; clone_size: once; cdr3_nt: TGTGCCAGCAGCCCGGGTCAGGGGCTCCCCTACGAGCAGTACTTC; cdr3_aa: CASSPGQGLPYEQYF
j_call: TRBJ1-1; v_call: TRBV5-1; d_call: NA; clone_size: NA; cdr3_nt: TGCGCCAGCAGCCTAAATACTGCCGGTATGAACACTGAAGCTTTCTTT; cdr3_aa: CASSLNTAGMNTEAFF
j_call: TRBJ2-2; v_call: TRBV4-3; d_call: NA; clone_size: NA; cdr3_nt: TGCGCCAGCAGCCAATCAGGGCCCAACACCGGGGAGCTGTTTTTT; cdr3_aa: CASSQSGPNTGELFF
j_call: TRBJ1-6; v_call: TRBV5-4; d_call: TRBD1; clone_size: NA; cdr3_nt: TGTGCCAGCAGCTCGGACAGGGGCGAATCACCCCTCCACTTT; cdr3_aa: CASSSDRGESPLHF
j_call: TRBJ2-7; v_call: TRBV5-4; d_call: NA; clone_size: few; cdr3_nt: TGTGCCAGCAGCTTGTCGGGCGGGGGCCTTTACGAGCAGTACTTC; cdr3_aa: CASSLSGGGLYEQYF
j_call: TRBJ2-5; v_call: TRBV25-1; d_call: NA; clone_size: NA; cdr3_nt: TGTGCCAGCAGTGGCCGGGTCCAGTACTTC; cdr3_aa: CASSGRVQYF
j_call: TRBJ2-2; v_call: TRBV5-1; d_call: NA; clone_size: NA; cdr3_nt: TGCGCCAGCAGCAATACAGGGATCACCGGGGAGCTGTTTTTT; cdr3_aa: CASSNTGITGELFF
j_call: TRBJ2-1; v_call: TRBV5-1; d_call: TRBD2; clone_size: NA; cdr3_nt: TGCGCCAGCAGCCCTCTAGCGGGGAGCTCCTACAATGAGCAGTTCTTC; cdr3_aa: CASSPLAGSSYNEQFF
j_call: TRBJ2-3; v_call: TRBV6-4; d_call: NA; clone_size: NA; cdr3_nt: TGTGCCAGCAGTGGTACAGGAACAGATACGCAGTATTTT; cdr3_aa: CASSGTGTDTQYF
j_call: TRBJ2-1; v_call: TRBV29-1; d_call: TRBD2; clone_size: NA; cdr3_nt: TGCAGCGGTAGGGCTAGCGGGGTTCTTGAGCAGTTCTTC; cdr3_aa: CSGRASGVLEQFF
j_call: TRBJ1-5; v_call: TRBV9; d_call: NA; clone_size: NA; cdr3_nt: TGTGCCAGCAGCATATCGGACAGTCAGCCCCAGCATTTT; cdr3_aa: CASSISDSQPQHF
j_call: TRBJ2-7; v_call: TRBV6-5; d_call: NA; clone_size: NA; cdr3_nt: TGTGCCAGCTCTAGCCCGGGTGGCCCCTACGAGCAGTACTTC; cdr3_aa: CASSSPGGPYEQYF
j_call: TRBJ1-5; v_call: TRBV29-1; d_call: TRBD1; clone_size: NA; cdr3_nt: TGCAGCGTTTGGGACAGGGAGAGCAATCAGCCCCAGCATTTT; cdr3_aa: CSVWDRESNQPQHF
j_call: TRBJ2-1; v_call: TRBV4-2; d_call: TRBD2; clone_size: NA; cdr3_nt: TGTGCCAGCAGCCAAGAAGTCGCTAGCGGGGGTTGGAATGAGCAGTTCTTC; cdr3_aa: CASSQEVASGGWNEQFF
j_call: TRBJ2-2; v_call: TRBV7-8; d_call: TRBD2; clone_size: NA; cdr3_nt: TGTGCCAGCAGCTTCCTAGCGGGGGAGTACACCGGGGAGCTGTTTTTT; cdr3_aa: CASSFLAGEYTGELFF
j_call: TRBJ2-5; v_call: TRBV27; d_call: TRBD2; clone_size: once; cdr3_nt: TGTGCCAGCAGGGGACTGGCGGGGGGAGTCCAAGAGACCCAGTACTTC; cdr3_aa: CASRGLAGGVQETQYF
j_call: TRBJ1-4; v_call: TRBV10-3; d_call: NA; clone_size: NA; cdr3_nt: TGTGCCATCAGGATGGACACTTCACATGAAAAACTGTTTTTT; cdr3_aa: CAIRMDTSHEKLFF
j_call: TRBJ2-7; v_call: TRBV6-1; d_call: NA; clone_size: NA; cdr3_nt: TGTGCCAGCAGTCTCGACGGGATCTACGAGCAGTACTTC; cdr3_aa: CASSLDGIYEQYF